These 15 T cell receptor beta chains were all obtained from the same sample, sequenced in a study of spatial heterogeneity in lung cancer. A single record per CDR3 protein comes from TCRdb applying MiXCR to the 5' RACE reads. The sample contains fewer than 55,000 distinct CDR3 sequences, about 7.4% of which appear only once. Time point given: blood at routine non-recurrence follow-up after resection. No cell sorting; template was whole RNA from tumor, lung tissue or PBMC. The sequencing used PBMCs, collected at follow-up. The origin of the receptors is a female donor with early-stage non-small cell lung cancer.

The sample holds many counts of this clonotype. J is TRBJ2-3 and V is TRBV4-1; D uncertain. V lost 4 bases, J lost 11 bases, and 13 bases lay in between. The CDR3 has 12 residues. Germline CDR1 reads MGHRA; CDR2 reads YSYEKL. The CDR3 loop reads CASSPLGSWQYF. CDR3 nucleotides: TGCGCCAGCAGCCCCCTGGGAAGTTGGCAGTATTTT.

This clonotype was seen at least ten times. The chain joins TRBV28 to TRBJ2-1; D tentatively fits TRBD1 or TRBD2 (5 bases each). The length of the CDR3 is 13 residues. The ends were cut back, 6 bases at V and 4 bases at J, with 10 bases in the middle. CDR1 is MDHEN and CDR2 is SYDVKM in the germline V gene. CDR3 DNA sequence: TGTGCCAGCAGGGGGCCGGGGTACAATGAGCAGTTCTTC. As protein: CASRGPGYNEQFF.

This clonotype has a count of ten or more. This rearrangement joins TRBV5-1 to TRBJ1-2; 9 bases map to TRBD1. This CDR3 comprises 14 residues. J gave up 4 bases and V 6 bases, and 7 bases lay outside the gene matches. Germline V gene data show CDR1 as SGHRS and CDR2 as YFSETQ. The CDR3 sequence: CASNLQGAGYGYTF. The CDR3 nucleotides are TGCGCCAGCAATTTACAGGGGGCAGGCTATGGCTACACCTTC.

This clonotype was found many times. This chain links TRBV4-1 with TRBJ2-2; the match to TRBD1 covers 8 bases. Looked up from germline, CDR1 is MGHRA and CDR2 is YSYEKL. The CDR3 loop spans 16 amino acids. V was clipped by 3 bases and J by 3 bases; unmatched bases: 6. The CDR3 DNA is TGCGCCAGCAGCCAGGGCGACAGGGGCTACACCGGGGAGCTGTTTTTT. Translating it yields CASSQGDRGYTGELFF.

This clonotype was detected ten times or more. The V call is TRBV7-2, the J call TRBJ1-2, with 8 bases lining up with TRBD1. The CDR3 runs to 15 residues. Losses at the gene ends were 6 bases for V and 1 base for J; bases not matched to a gene: 7. CDR1 is SGHTA and CDR2 is FQGNSA in the germline V gene. The CDR3 reads CASSRGTGRNYGYTF. The DNA for the CDR3 is TGTGCCAGCAGTCGTGGGACAGGTCGTAACTATGGCTACACCTTC.

The genes are TRBV6-5 and TRBJ1-1; unclear D gene. Germline V gene sequence: CDR1 MNHEY, CDR2 SVGAGI. The CDR3 totals 11 residues. V lost 1 base to trimming and J lost 3 bases, with 0 bases between them. The CDR3 here is CASSYYTEAFF. The CDR3 coding sequence is TGTGCCAGCAGTTACTACACTGAAGCTTTCTTT.

This clonotype was seen ten or more times. The CDR3 nucleotides are TGTGCCAGCACCCCTCCCTCAGCGGGGGCTGGAGAGACCCAGTACTTC. Its translation: CASTPPSAGAGETQYF. The V gene is TRBV7-2, the J gene TRBJ2-5, with 8 bases identical to TRBD2. The germline V gene has CDR1 SGHTA and CDR2 FQGNSA. V shed 7 bases and J 4 bases; nucleotides not matched to a gene: 14. This CDR3 is built from 16 residues.

This clonotype came up a few times. The rearrangement joins TRBV7-9 to TRBJ1-1; D not certain. Germline CDR1 is SEHNR and CDR2 is FQNEAQ (reference sequence). This CDR3 is built from 13 residues. The V end lost 2 bases, the J end lost 1 base, and 5 bases lay between the germline ends. For the CDR3, the DNA is TGTGCCAGCAGCTTAAAGTCGAACACTGAAGCTTTCTTT. Encoded protein: CASSLKSNTEAFF.

The V and J genes are TRBV6-6 and TRBJ2-7; D is unresolved. This CDR3 region has 11 residues. V lost 8 bases and J lost 1, with 6 bases in between. Germline assignment: CDR1 MNHNY and CDR2 SVGAGI (reference sequence). In DNA, the CDR3 is TGTGCCAGCGGCGCTTCCTACGAGCAGTACTTC. Its translation: CASGASYEQYF.

V usage is TRBV5-1 and J usage is TRBJ1-1; D gene unclear. The CDR3 has 14 amino acids. The ends were cut back, 0 bases at V and 0 bases at J, with 6 bases in the middle. Germline V lookup: CDR1 SGHRS, CDR2 YFSETQ. This CDR3 is CASSLEDMNTEAFF. CDR3 DNA sequence: TGCGCCAGCAGCTTGGAAGACATGAACACTGAAGCTTTCTTT.

In this sample, this clonotype turned up many times. The rearrangement uses TRBV28 and TRBJ1-3; no definite D call. The V gene lost 4 bases and the J gene lost 0 bases, with 13 bases spanning the gap. The germline gives CDR1 MDHEN, CDR2 SYDVKM. The CDR3 has 16 amino acids. The DNA for the CDR3 is TGTGCCAGCAGTTCCCATTACGGGGTCTCTGGAAACACCATATATTTT. Protein product: CASSSHYGVSGNTIYF.

This clonotype has ten or more counts. The chain combines TRBV20-1 with TRBJ1-1, with TRBD1 matching over 7 bases. V was pared by 6 bases and J by 5 bases, with 9 bases of the junction left unmatched. CDR1 DFQATT and CDR2 SNEGSKA come from the germline V gene (reference sequence). This CDR3 has 13 amino acids. CDR3 sequence (DNA): TGCAGTGCAAATCGGGCAGGGGGAACTGAAGCTTTCTTT. It specifies CSANRAGGTEAFF.

This chain links TRBV27 with TRBJ2-1, with D hard to call. CDR1 is MNHEY and CDR2 is SMNVEV in the germline V gene (reference sequence). The ends were cut back, 7 bases at V and 2 bases at J, with 9 bases in the middle. The CDR3 has 13 residues. In nucleotides, the CDR3 is TGTGCCAGCAAAAACAGCCCCTACAATGAGCAGTTCTTC. Its translation is CASKNSPYNEQFF.

The sample holds one count of this clonotype. A much larger clone lies one base from this, so it may be a read error. V gene TRBV24-1 combines with J gene TRBJ2-3; D ambiguous. Germline V gene sequence: CDR1 KGHDR, CDR2 SFDVKD. The CDR3 length is 11 residues. DNA of the CDR3: TGTGTCACCAGTATGACAGATACGCAGTATTTT. It translates to CVTSMTDTQYF.

This clonotype ranks as medium-sized (0.01 to 0.1%). The V and J genes are TRBV20-1 and TRBJ2-7, with 8 nucleotides matching TRBD1. The CDR3 is 12 residues long. Germline V gene lookup returns CDR1 DFQATT and CDR2 SNEGSKA (reference sequence). The V and J ends lost 3 bases and 5 bases, in that order; junction bases with no gene match: 3. The CDR3 is CSARRTGNEQYF. In DNA form, the CDR3 reads TGCAGTGCTAGGAGGACAGGGAACGAGCAGTACTTC.